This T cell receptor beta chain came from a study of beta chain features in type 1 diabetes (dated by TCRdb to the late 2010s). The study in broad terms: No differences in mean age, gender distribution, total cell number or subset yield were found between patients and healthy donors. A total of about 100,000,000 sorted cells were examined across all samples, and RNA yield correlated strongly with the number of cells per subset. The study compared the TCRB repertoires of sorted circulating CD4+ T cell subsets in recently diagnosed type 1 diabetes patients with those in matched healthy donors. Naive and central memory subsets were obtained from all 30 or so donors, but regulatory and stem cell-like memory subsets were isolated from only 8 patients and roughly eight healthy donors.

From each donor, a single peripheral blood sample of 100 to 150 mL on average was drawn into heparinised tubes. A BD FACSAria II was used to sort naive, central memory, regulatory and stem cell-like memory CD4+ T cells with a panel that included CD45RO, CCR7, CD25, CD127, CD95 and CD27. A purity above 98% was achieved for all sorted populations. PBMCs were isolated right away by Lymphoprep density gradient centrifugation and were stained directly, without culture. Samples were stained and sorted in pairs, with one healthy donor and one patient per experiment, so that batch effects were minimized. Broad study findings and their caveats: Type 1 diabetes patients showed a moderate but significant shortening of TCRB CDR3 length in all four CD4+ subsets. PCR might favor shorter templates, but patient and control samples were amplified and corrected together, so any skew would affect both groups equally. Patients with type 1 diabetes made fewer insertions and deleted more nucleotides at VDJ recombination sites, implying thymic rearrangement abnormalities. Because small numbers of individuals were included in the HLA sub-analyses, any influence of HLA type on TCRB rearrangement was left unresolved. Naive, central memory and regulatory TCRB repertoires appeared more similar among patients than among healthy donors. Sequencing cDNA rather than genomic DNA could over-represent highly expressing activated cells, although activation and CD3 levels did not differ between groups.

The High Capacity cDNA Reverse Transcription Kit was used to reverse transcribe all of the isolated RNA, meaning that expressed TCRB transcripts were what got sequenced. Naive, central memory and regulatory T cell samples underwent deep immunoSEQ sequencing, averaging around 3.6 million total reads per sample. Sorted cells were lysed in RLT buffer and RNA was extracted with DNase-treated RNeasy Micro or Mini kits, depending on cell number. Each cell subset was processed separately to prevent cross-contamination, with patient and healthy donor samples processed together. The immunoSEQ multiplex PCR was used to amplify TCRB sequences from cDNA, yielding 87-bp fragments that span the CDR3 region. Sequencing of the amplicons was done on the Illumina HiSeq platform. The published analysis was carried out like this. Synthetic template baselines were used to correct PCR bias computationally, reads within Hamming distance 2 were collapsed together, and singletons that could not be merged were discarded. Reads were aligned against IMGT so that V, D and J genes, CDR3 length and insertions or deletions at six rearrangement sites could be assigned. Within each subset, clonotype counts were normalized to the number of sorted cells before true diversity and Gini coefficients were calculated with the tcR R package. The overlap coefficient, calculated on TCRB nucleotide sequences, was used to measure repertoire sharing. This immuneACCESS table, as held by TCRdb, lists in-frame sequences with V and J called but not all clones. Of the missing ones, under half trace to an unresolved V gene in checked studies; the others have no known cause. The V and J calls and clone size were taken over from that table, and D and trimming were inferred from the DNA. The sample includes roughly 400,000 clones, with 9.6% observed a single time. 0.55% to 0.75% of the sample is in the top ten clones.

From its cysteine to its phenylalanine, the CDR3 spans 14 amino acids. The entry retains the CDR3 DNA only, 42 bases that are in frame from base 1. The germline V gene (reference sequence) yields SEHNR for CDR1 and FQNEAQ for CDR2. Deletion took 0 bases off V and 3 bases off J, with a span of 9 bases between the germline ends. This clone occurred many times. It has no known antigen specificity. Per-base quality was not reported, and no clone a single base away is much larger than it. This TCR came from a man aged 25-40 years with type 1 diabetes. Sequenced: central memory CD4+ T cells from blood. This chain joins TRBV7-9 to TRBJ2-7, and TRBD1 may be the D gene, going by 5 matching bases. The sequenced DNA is TGTGCCAGCAGCTTAGCTGGGGCGGACTACGAGCAGTACTTC. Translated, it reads CASSLAGADYEQYF.